Listed below are T cell receptor beta chains from one sample, sequenced in a study of cytomegalovirus exposure and HLA in healthy donors. The assay was immunoSEQ multiplex PCR, and TCRdb's table has in-frame clones only and misses some. The table shows 150,000 to 200,000 clones, with approximately 85% occurring only once. Sample: PBMCs. Source of these receptors: a man between 18 and 29 years old in good health and CMV-seropositive. Both conserved end residues are part of each CDR3. The D gene is left open where the match is weak. Rows give clone size only sometimes, using once, few, many, or a class for an expanded clone.

TRBV21-1	TRBJ2-2	NA	NA	TGTGCCAGCACAACAGGGCCTCTACCAACCGGGGAGCTGTTTTTT	CASTTGPLPTGELFF
TRBV10-2	TRBJ2-1	NA	TRBD2	TGCGCCAGCAAAACGATGACTAGCGGGGGGGTATTGGATGAGCAGTTCTTC	CASKTMTSGGVLDEQFF
TRBV9	TRBJ1-2	NA	TRBD1	TGTGCCAGCAGCGTATATGGGACAGACTATGGCTACACCTTC	CASSVYGTDYGYTF
TRBV5-6	TRBJ2-5	NA	NA	TGTGCCAGCAGCATGGGGGTTAGCGAGGACTTC	CASSMGVSEDF
TRBV2	TRBJ1-1	few	NA	TGTGCCAGCAGTTTACAGGGTACCATCGCTGAAGCTTTCTTT	CASSLQGTIAEAFF
TRBV25-1	TRBJ2-7	NA	TRBD1	TGTGCCAGCAGCTCTACCTCCGGGACAGGGGGCAACGAGCAGTACTTC	CASSSTSGTGGNEQYF
TRBV6-1	TRBJ2-1	once	TRBD2	TGTGCCAGTACCCCTTTAGCGGGGGGGCCAGGTGAGCAGTTCTTC	CASTPLAGGPGEQFF
TRBV7-2	TRBJ2-7	NA	TRBD2	TGTGCCAGCAGCCGGACTAGCGGGGGCGATAGCTCCTACGAGCAGTACTTC	CASSRTSGGDSSYEQYF
TRBV7-2	TRBJ1-5	NA	NA	TGTGCCAGCAGCGGACGGGGAGACTATAGCAATCAGCCCCAGCATTTT	CASSGRGDYSNQPQHF
TRBV7-3	TRBJ2-5	NA	NA	TGTGCCAGCAGCTCGGGGGTCCAAGAGACCCAGTACTTC	CASSSGVQETQYF
TRBV29-1	TRBJ2-5	once	TRBD1	TGCAGCGTTGGCAGGGGGCGAGGAGAGACCCAGTACTTC	CSVGRGRGETQYF
TRBV5-4	TRBJ1-5	few	TRBD1	TGTGCCAGCAGCTTGCAGGGGGATCAGCCCCAGCATTTT	CASSLQGDQPQHF
TRBV7-9	TRBJ2-3	NA	NA	TGTGCCAGCAAGAGCGGCTCGACAGATACGCAGTATTTT	CASKSGSTDTQYF
TRBV2	TRBJ2-2	NA	NA	TGTGCCAGCACGGTCCTGCCCACCGGGGAGCTGTTTTTT	CASTVLPTGELFF
TRBV2	TRBJ2-7	NA	NA	TGTGCCACGGGTCTCGTGGCCTACGAGCAGTACTTC	CATGLVAYEQYF
TRBV4-3	TRBJ1-1	NA	NA	TGCGCCAGCAGCCAAGATAATCAGTTGAACACTGAAGCTTTCTTT	CASSQDNQLNTEAFF
TRBV7-6	TRBJ1-6	NA	NA	TGTGCCAGCAGCTTATCACCAGGGCTAAATTCACCCCTCCACTTT	CASSLSPGLNSPLHF
TRBV19	TRBJ2-1	NA	TRBD2	TGTGCCAGTAGTAGGGCAGGGAGGGTGGGCAATGAGCAGTTCTTC	CASSRAGRVGNEQFF
TRBV5-1	TRBJ2-3	NA	NA	TGCGCCAGCAGCTTGGCCGGTGTGACAAACCCTACGCAGTATTTT	CASSLAGVTNPTQYF
TRBV5-6	TRBJ1-3	NA	NA	TGTGCCAGCAGCGGGCCCAGGGTCGCCTCTTGGGGGGACACCATATATTTT	CASSGPRVASWGDTIYF
TRBV5-1	TRBJ2-5	NA	NA	TGCGCCAGCAGCAATGTAGAGGCTGAGACCCAGTACTTC	CASSNVEAETQYF
TRBV9	TRBJ2-2	NA	TRBD2	TGTGCCAGCAGCCGACTAGCGGGGGGTGTCGGGGAGCTGTTTTTT	CASSRLAGGVGELFF
TRBV13	TRBJ1-2	NA	TRBD1	TGTGCCAGCAGCTTTCGGACAGGGCCATTCTATGGCTACACCTTC	CASSFRTGPFYGYTF
TRBV7-9	TRBJ2-7	NA	TRBD2	TGTGCCAGCAGCTTAGTCGGACTAGACATTTACGAGCAGTACTTC	CASSLVGLDIYEQYF
TRBV6-5	TRBJ1-1	once	TRBD1	TGTGCCAGCGAAAGGACAGGGCCGAACACTGAAGCTTTCTTT	CASERTGPNTEAFF
TRBV7-6	TRBJ2-1	once	NA	TGTGCCAGCAGCTCTAGCAATGAGCAGTTCTTC	CASSSSNEQFF
TRBV5-4	TRBJ1-2	NA	TRBD1	TGTGCCAGCAGCTTGGCAGGGGGAGGCTATGGCTACACCTTC	CASSLAGGGYGYTF
TRBV7-2	TRBJ2-7	NA	TRBD1	TGTGCCAGCAGCTTAGCGACAGGGTTCCTCTACGAGCAGTACTTC	CASSLATGFLYEQYF
TRBV27	TRBJ2-7	NA	NA	TGTGCCAGCAGTTTATCGGTCAGGGGCTACGAGCAGTACTTC	CASSLSVRGYEQYF
TRBV5-4	TRBJ2-5	NA	TRBD1	TGTGCCAGCAGTCGGGGGGGGACAGGGGCCCCCCAAGAGACCCAGTACTTC	CASSRGGTGAPQETQYF
TRBV9	TRBJ2-3	NA	TRBD2	TGTGCCAGCAGCCCGGGACTAGCGGGGGCAAGCACAGATACGCAGTATTTT	CASSPGLAGASTDTQYF
TRBV30	TRBJ1-2	once	NA	TGTGCCTGGAGTGTACAGGGTTGGAATGGCTACACCTTC	CAWSVQGWNGYTF
TRBV5-1	TRBJ1-3	NA	TRBD1	TGCGCCAGCAGGGACCGACAGGGCCTCTCCCTCTTCTCTGGAAACACCATATATTTT	CASRDRQGLSLFSGNTIYF
TRBV14	TRBJ1-1	NA	NA	TGTGCCAGCAGTCGACAGTACACTGAAGCTTTCTTT	CASSRQYTEAFF
TRBV10-3	TRBJ1-4	NA	NA	TGTGCCATCAGTGAACCGGGGGGTAATGAAAAACTGTTTTTT	CAISEPGGNEKLFF
TRBV7-3	TRBJ2-7	once	NA	TGTGCCAGCAGCTTAATCGGCGGACTATCCTACGAGCAGTACTTC	CASSLIGGLSYEQYF
TRBV6-5	TRBJ2-5	NA	NA	TGTGCCAGCAGTTACAGGGGGGGATTACCACAAGAGACCCAGTACTTC	CASSYRGGLPQETQYF
TRBV4-2	TRBJ2-7	NA	TRBD1	TGTGCCAGCAGCCCGGACAGGGCATCCTACGAGCAGTACTTC	CASSPDRASYEQYF
TRBV2	TRBJ1-4	NA	NA	TGTGCCAGCAATTCCGGGACTCAAAATGAAAAACTGTTTTTT	CASNSGTQNEKLFF
TRBV6-1	TRBJ1-5	few	TRBD1	TGTGCCAGCGGGGAGACAGGGCGGGTTCAGCCCCAGCATTTT	CASGETGRVQPQHF
TRBV10-3	TRBJ2-2	NA	TRBD2	TGTGCCATCAGTGAGCCCGGGACTAGCGGGGGGAGGAGCACCGGGGAGCTGTTTTTT	CAISEPGTSGGRSTGELFF
TRBV25-1	TRBJ2-7	NA	TRBD1	TGTGCCAGCAGTCCTTCCGCCGGGACAGGGAACTACGAGCAGTACTTC	CASSPSAGTGNYEQYF
TRBV5-4	TRBJ1-3	NA	NA	TGTGCCAGCAGACTTCAGGGTTCTGGAAACACCATATATTTT	CASRLQGSGNTIYF
TRBV2	TRBJ1-2	NA	NA	TGTGCCAGCAGGGCCCCAGGGTGGGGCTATGGCTACACCTTC	CASRAPGWGYGYTF
TRBV27	TRBJ1-6	NA	TRBD1	TGTGCCAGCAGTCACAAGGGACAGGGGGCATCACCCCTCCACTTT	CASSHKGQGASPLHF
TRBV6-1	TRBJ1-2	NA	TRBD1	TGTGCCAGCAGTGAAGCGGTCGGGCAGGGGGCAGGCGGCTACACCTTC	CASSEAVGQGAGGYTF
TRBV7-9	TRBJ1-3	NA	NA	TGTGCCAGCAGTAAAAACACCATATATTTT	CASSKNTIYF
TRBV6-5	TRBJ1-2	NA	NA	TGTGCCAGCAGTACAGGGTCGGGGAATTATGGCTACACCTTC	CASSTGSGNYGYTF
TRBV7-9	TRBJ1-4	NA	TRBD1	TGTGCCAGCGGACTACGACAGGGGGAAAAACTGTTTTTT	CASGLRQGEKLFF